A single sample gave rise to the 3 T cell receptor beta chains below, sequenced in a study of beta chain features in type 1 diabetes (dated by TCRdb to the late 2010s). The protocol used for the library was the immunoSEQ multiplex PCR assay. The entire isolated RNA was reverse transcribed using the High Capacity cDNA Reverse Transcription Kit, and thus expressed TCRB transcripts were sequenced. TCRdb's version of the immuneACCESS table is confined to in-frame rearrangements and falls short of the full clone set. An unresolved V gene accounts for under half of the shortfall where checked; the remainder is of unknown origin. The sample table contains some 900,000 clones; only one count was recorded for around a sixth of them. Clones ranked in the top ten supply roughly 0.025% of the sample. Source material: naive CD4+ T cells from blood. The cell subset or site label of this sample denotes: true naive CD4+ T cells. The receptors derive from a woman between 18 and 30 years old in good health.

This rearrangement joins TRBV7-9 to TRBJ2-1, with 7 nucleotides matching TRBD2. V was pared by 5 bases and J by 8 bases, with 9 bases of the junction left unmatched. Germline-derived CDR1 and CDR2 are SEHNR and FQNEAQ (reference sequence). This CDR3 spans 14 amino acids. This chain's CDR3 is CASSQGGPQDEQFF. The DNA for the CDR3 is TGTGCCAGCAGCCAGGGAGGGCCTCAGGATGAGCAGTTCTTC.

The CDR3 DNA is TGTGCCAGCAGTACCACAGGGCTGGGTGAGCAGTTCTTC. Its protein product is CASSTTGLGEQFF. This chain uses TRBV28 with TRBJ2-1; tentatively, D is TRBD1 (6 bases). Germline lookup yields CDR1 MDHEN and CDR2 SYDVKM. The CDR3 length is 13 residues. V was trimmed by 5 bases and J by 9 bases, leaving 14 bases between them.

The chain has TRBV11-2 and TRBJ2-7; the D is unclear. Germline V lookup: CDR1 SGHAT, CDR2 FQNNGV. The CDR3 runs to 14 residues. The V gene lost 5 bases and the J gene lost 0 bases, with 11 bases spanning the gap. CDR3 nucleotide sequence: TGTGCCAGCAGCACCCTGATAGGCTCCTACGAGCAGTACTTC. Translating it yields CASSTLIGSYEQYF.